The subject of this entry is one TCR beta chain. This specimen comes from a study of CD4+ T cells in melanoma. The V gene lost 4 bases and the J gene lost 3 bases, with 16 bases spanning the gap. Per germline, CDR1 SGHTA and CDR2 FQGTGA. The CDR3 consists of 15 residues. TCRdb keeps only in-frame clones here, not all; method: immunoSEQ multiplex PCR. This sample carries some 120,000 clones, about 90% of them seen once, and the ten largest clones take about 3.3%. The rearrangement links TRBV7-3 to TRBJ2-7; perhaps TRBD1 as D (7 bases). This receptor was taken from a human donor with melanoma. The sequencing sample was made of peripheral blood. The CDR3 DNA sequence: TGTGCCAGCAGCTCCGCCGGGGGACAGATCTACGAGCAGTACTTC. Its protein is CASSSAGGQIYEQYF.